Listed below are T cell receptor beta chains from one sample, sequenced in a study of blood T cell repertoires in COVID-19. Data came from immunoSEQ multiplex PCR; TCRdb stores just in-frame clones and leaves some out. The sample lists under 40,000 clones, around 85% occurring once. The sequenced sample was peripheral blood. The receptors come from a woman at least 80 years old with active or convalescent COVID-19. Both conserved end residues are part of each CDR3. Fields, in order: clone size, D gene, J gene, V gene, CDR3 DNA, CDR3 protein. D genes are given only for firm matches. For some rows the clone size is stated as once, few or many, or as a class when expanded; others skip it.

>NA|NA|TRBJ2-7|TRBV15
TGTGCCACCAGCAGAGGCGACAGCTACTACGAGCAGTACTTC
CATSRGDSYYEQYF
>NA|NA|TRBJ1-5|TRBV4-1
TGCGCCAGCAGCCAAGTGGGGCAGGGCGGCAATCAGCCCCAGCATTTT
CASSQVGQGGNQPQHF
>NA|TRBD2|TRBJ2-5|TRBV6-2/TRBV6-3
TGTGCCAGCAGTTACAACCCCGGGGGGGCGAGAGAAGAGACCCAGTACTTC
CASSYNPGGAREETQYF
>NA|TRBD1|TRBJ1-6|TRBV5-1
TGCGCCAGCAGCTGGACAGGGGGTGTTAATTCACCCCTCCACTTT
CASSWTGGVNSPLHF
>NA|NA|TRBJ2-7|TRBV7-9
TGTGCCAGCAGCCCCCCCTGGGGGACAAGTCGGACCGAGCAGTACTTC
CASSPPWGTSRTEQYF
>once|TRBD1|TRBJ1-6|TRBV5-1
TGCGCCAGCAGCTTGGTTTTAGGGACAGGGGGCCATAATTCACCCCTCCACTTT
CASSLVLGTGGHNSPLHF
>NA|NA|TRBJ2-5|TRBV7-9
TGTGCCAGCAGCCGAACCTGGAGCTCAATAGAGACCCAGTACTTC
CASSRTWSSIETQYF
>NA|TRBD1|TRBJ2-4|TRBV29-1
TGCAGCGTTGGACAGGGAATAGCCAAAAACATTCAGTACTTC
CSVGQGIAKNIQYF
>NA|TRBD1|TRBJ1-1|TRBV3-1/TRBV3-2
TGTGCCAGCAGCCTACATGGGACAGGGGGGAGCACTGAAGCTTTCTTT
CASSLHGTGGSTEAFF
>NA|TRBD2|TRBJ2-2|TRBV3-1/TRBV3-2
TGTGCCAGCAGCCTCGGACTAGCGGGGGTCACCGGGGAGCTGTTTTTT
CASSLGLAGVTGELFF
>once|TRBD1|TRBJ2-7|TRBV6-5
TGTGCCGGGGGACAGTTCTCCTACGAGCAGTACTTC
CAGGQFSYEQYF
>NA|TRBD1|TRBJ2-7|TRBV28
TGTGCCAGCAGTCTCACCGGGACAGGGGGCTACGAGCAGTACTTC
CASSLTGTGGYEQYF
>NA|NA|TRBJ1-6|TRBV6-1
TGTGCCAGCAGTGAACGGGGGGATAATTCACCCCTCCACTTT
CASSERGDNSPLHF
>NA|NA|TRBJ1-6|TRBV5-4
TGTGCCAGCAGCTTGGCATCCCGGGGGTCACCCCTCCACTTT
CASSLASRGSPLHF
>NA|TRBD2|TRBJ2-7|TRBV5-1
TGCGCCAGCAGCCAAGATAGGGCTAGCGGGGGTTTTCCCCTGTACGAGCAGTACTTC
CASSQDRASGGFPLYEQYF
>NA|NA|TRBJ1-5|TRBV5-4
TGTGCCAGCAGCCGTCGGGGAAGCAATCAGCCCCAGCATTTT
CASSRRGSNQPQHF
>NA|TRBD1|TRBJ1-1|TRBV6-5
TGTGCCACTAACAGGGGGCGTAATCTGCCTGAAGCTTTCTTT
CATNRGRNLPEAFF
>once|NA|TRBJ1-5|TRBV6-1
TGTGCCAGCAGTGAGTCACAGGGAAGCAATCAGCCCCAGCATTTT
CASSESQGSNQPQHF
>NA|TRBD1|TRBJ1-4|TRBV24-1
TGTGCCACCAGTGACCCGGACAGGGTAACTAATGAAAAACTGTTTTTT
CATSDPDRVTNEKLFF
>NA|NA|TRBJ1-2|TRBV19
TGTGCCTCCAACCCCCGGCGGCCTAACTATGGCTACACCTTC
CASNPRRPNYGYTF
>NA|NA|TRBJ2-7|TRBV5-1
TGCGCCAGCAGCCCAAGGGGGGGACGGCGCTCCTACGAGCAGTACTTC
CASSPRGGRRSYEQYF
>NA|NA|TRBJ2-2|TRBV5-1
TGCGCCAGCAGTGTTTTGCAGGCGAACACCGGGGAGCTGTTTTTT
CASSVLQANTGELFF
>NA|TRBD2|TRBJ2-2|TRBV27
TGTGCCAGCAGTCTCTTAGCGGGGGTCATAGACGGGGAGCTGTTTTTT
CASSLLAGVIDGELFF
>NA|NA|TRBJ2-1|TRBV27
TGTGCCAGCAGTTTATTGGGGGGGGGCCTTGGCAATGAGCAGTTCTTC
CASSLLGGGLGNEQFF
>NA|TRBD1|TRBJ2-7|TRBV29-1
TGCAGCGTTGAAAGACAGGGCTACGAGCAGTACTTC
CSVERQGYEQYF
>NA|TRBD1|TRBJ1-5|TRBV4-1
TGCGCCAGCAGAGAGATCACAGGGGGACAGCCCCAGCATTTT
CASREITGGQPQHF
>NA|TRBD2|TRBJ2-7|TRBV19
TGTGCCAGTCAAATACTAGCGGGGGAGAACTACGAGCAGTACTTC
CASQILAGENYEQYF
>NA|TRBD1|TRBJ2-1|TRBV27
TGTGCCAGCAGTTTAAGATCCCAGGGGGCGCGCAATGAGCAGTTCTTC
CASSLRSQGARNEQFF
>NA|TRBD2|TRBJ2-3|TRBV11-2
TGTGCCAGCAGCCTACTAGCGGGGGGGCGCACAGATACGCAGTATTTT
CASSLLAGGRTDTQYF
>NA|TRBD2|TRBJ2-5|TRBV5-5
TGTGCCAGCAGCCCCGTGGGACTAGCGGGGGGCTCCCAAGAGACCCAGTACTTC
CASSPVGLAGGSQETQYF
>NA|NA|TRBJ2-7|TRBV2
TGTGCCAGCAGTGACGGGCTAGCTCGTGTCGAGCAGTACTTC
CASSDGLARVEQYF
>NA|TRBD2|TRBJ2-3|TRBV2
TGTGCCAGCATCCCCGGGCGGGGGGGCGTAAATACGCAGTATTTT
CASIPGRGGVNTQYF
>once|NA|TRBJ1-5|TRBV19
TGTGCCAGTAGTATCCAGGACAATCAGCCCCAGCATTTT
CASSIQDNQPQHF
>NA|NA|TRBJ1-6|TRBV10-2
TGCGCCAGCAGTTACGGTGAAAATTCACCCCTCCACTTT
CASSYGENSPLHF
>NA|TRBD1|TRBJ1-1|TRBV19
TGTGCCAGTAGTGACGCCGGGACAGGGGGGGGTGAAGCTTTCTTT
CASSDAGTGGGEAFF
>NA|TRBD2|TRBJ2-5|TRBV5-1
TGCGCCAGCAGCTTGGCCTCGGGTAGCGGGGTACAGGGGACCCAGTACTTC
CASSLASGSGVQGTQYF
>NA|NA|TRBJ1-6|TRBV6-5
TGTGCCACCCAGGGAGGCTATAATTCACCCCTCCACTTT
CATQGGYNSPLHF
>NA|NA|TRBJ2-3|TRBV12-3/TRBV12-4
TGTGCCAGCAGCTCCCCCACAGATACGCAGTATTTT
CASSSPTDTQYF
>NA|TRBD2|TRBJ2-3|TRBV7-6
TGTGCCAGCAGCTTATCAAGTGGGACTAGACTTGCAGATACGCAGTATTTT
CASSLSSGTRLADTQYF
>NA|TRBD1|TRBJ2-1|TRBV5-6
TGTGCCAGCAGCCACGTCCCATTGCGGGACAGGGTATTATATGAGCAGTTCTTC
CASSHVPLRDRVLYEQFF
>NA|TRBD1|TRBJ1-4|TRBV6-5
TGTGCCACCGGGACAGGGAATGAAAAACTGTTTTTT
CATGTGNEKLFF
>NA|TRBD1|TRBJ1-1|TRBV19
TGTGCCAGTATCCCCGGGGGACAGGCGCCCGATTTCGCTTTCTTT
CASIPGGQAPDFAFF
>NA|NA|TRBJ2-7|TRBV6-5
TGTGCCAGCAGCCCACCGGGAGCATACGAGCAGTACTTC
CASSPPGAYEQYF
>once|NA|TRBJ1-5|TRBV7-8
TGTGCCAGCAGCTCAAGAGGTACAGGGTTTAATCAGCCCCAGCATTTT
CASSSRGTGFNQPQHF
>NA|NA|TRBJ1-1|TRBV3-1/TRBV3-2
TGTGCCAGCAGCCAATCCGGGGGAGGTATGAACACTGAAGCTTTCTTT
CASSQSGGGMNTEAFF
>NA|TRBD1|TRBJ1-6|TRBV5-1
TGCGCCAGCAGCCCGGGAGGCGGGACAGGGGACTCTTCACCCCTCCACTTT
CASSPGGGTGDSSPLHF
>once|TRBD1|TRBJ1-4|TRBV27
TGTGCCAGCAGTTTCGGGACAGGGTTGTTGACTAATGAAAAACTGTTTTTT
CASSFGTGLLTNEKLFF
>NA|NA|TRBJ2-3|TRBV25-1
TGTGCCAGCAGCCCTGGCCGGGGGTTAGATACGCAGTATTTT
CASSPGRGLDTQYF
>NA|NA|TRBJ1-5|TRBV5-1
TGCGCCAGCAGCTTGGAGGGGGTCGGCAATCAGCCCCAGCATTTT
CASSLEGVGNQPQHF
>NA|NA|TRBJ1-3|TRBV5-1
TGCGCCAGCAGCTTGGGGGGGACAACCGGAAACACCATATATTTT
CASSLGGTTGNTIYF
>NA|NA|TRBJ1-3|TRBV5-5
TGTGCCAGCAGCTTGTCCGGGGTTGGTGGAAACACCATATATTTT
CASSLSGVGGNTIYF
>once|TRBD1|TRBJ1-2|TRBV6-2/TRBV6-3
TGTGCCAGCAGTACCAGGGGGGGCTACACCTTC
CASSTRGGYTF
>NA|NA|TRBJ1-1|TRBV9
TGTGCCAGCAGCGTACAGACAGAGAACACTGAAGCTTTCTTT
CASSVQTENTEAFF
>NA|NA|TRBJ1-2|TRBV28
TGTGCCAGCAGTCCCCCCCGGTCCTTCGGCTACACCTTC
CASSPPRSFGYTF
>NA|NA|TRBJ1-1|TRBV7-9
TGTGCCAGCAGCTTACACGGGACATCTAACACTGAAGCTTTCTTT
CASSLHGTSNTEAFF
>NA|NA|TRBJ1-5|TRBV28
TGTGCCAGCATCCCCGGAGAGGGCCAGCCCCAGCATTTT
CASIPGEGQPQHF
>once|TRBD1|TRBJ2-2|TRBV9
TGTGCCAGCAGCGTGGGGATAGGGGGCCAGGGGACCGGGGAGCTGTTTTTT
CASSVGIGGQGTGELFF
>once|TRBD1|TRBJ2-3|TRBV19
TGTGCCAGTAGCCTGGGACAGGGCGGAGGCACAGATACGCAGTATTTT
CASSLGQGGGTDTQYF
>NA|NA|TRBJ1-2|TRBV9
TGTGCCAGCAGCGTAGACAGCCTAAACTATGGCTACACCTTC
CASSVDSLNYGYTF